Following are 21 T cell receptor beta chains from one sample sequenced in a study of early T cells in non-severe SARS-CoV-2 infection. One entry per CDR3 protein, called by TCRdb with MiXCR from the 5' RACE reads. The data show around 60,000 distinct CDR3 sequences, roughly 13% seen once. The sequenced sample consisted of whole blood. All receptors derive from an adult who was a healthcare worker with PCR-confirmed SARS-CoV-2 infection or an uninfected control (not recorded which).

This clonotype showed up many times. The J gene is TRBJ1-1, the V gene TRBV9; 7 nucleotides agree with TRBD1. The CDR3 loop spans 13 amino acids. V was clipped by 2 bases and J by 7 bases; unmatched bases: 5. Germline values: CDR1 SGDLS, CDR2 YYNGEE. CDR3 sequence reads: CASSVRQGLEAFF. As DNA, the CDR3 is TGTGCCAGCAGCGTCAGACAGGGCCTTGAAGCTTTCTTT.

This clonotype has only a few counts. The chain employs TRBV7-6 and TRBJ2-2, with D unresolved. Per germline, CDR1 SGHVS and CDR2 FNYEAQ. The CDR3 covers 11 residues. V was cut by 5 bases and J by 10 bases, with 8 bases left in between. The DNA of the CDR3 is TGTGCCAGCAGCCCACGGACGGAGCTGTTTTTT. This translates into CASSPRTELFF.

This clonotype occurred many times. DNA for the CDR3: TGTGCCATCAGTGAGTCGTCAGGGTACGATGGCTACACCTTC. Its translation is CAISESSGYDGYTF. The rearrangement joins TRBV10-3 to TRBJ1-2; the D gene is possibly TRBD1 (5 bases). V was clipped by 0 bases and J by 6 bases, with 11 bases between them. The CDR3 contains 14 residues. Germline values: CDR1 ENHRY, CDR2 SYGVKD.

This clonotype was picked up a small number of times. V is TRBV18 and J is TRBJ1-4; no definite D call. Trimming shortened V by 5 bases and J by 7 bases, and 17 bases separated the two germline ends. The CDR3 has 15 residues. The germline V gene encodes CDR1 KGHSH and CDR2 LQKENI. The CDR3 spells CASSSLHSVSEKLFF. In nucleotides, the CDR3 is TGTGCCAGCTCATCTCTACACAGTGTCAGTGAAAAACTGTTTTTT.

This clonotype was detected many times. The gene calls are TRBV5-1 and TRBJ1-4; D uncertain. V lost 6 bases to trimming and J lost 5 bases, with 26 bases between them. Germline V gene sequence: CDR1 SGHRS, CDR2 YFSETQ. This CDR3 spans 18 amino acids. CDR3 coding DNA: TGCGCCAGCACCCTAGAAAGGCGTACCCTTCGCGGGAATGAAAAACTGTTTTTT. Protein sequence: CASTLERRTLRGNEKLFF.

This clonotype was picked up a small number of times. V is TRBV2 and J is TRBJ1-5; 8 positions match TRBD1. Germline CDR1 is SNHLY and CDR2 is FYNNEI. The CDR3 covers 14 residues. Germline trimming cut 6 bases from V and 6 bases from J; bases unmatched to any gene: 7. CDR3 nucleotide sequence: TGTGCCAGCAGAGTTACAGGGGGGCGTCAGCCCCAGCATTTT. Translation gives CASRVTGGRQPQHF.

This clonotype was observed at least ten times. The chain employs TRBV10-3 and TRBJ1-1; D unresolved. Trimming took 6 bases from V and 5 from J, leaving 10 bases between them. Germline CDR1 is ENHRY and CDR2 is SYGVKD. This CDR3 has 12 residues. As DNA, the CDR3 is TGTGCCATCAGCACTGGAGAGACTGAAGCTTTCTTT. Protein product: CAISTGETEAFF.

The J gene is TRBJ2-5, the V gene TRBV29-1; the D gene could be TRBD1 or TRBD2 (5 bases each). CDR1 is SQVTM, CDR2 ANQGSEA, per germline. The CDR3 sequence is 16 residues long. Trimming left V 6 bases short and J 7 bases short, with 27 bases between. The CDR3 here is CSVRLTGTGMRGTQYF. The CDR3, as DNA: TGCAGCGTGAGGCTCACCGGGACCGGCATGAGGGGGACCCAGTACTTC.

This clonotype was observed at least ten times. The V gene is TRBV6-6, the J gene TRBJ2-7, with D perhaps matching TRBD1 or TRBD2 (5 bases each). Between the trimmed V and J ends, which lost 2 bases and 3 bases, there was a span of 11 bases. CDR1 is MNHNY, CDR2 SVGAGI, per germline (reference sequence). The CDR3 covers 14 residues. CDR3 loop: CASSYQGEIYEQYF. The CDR3 DNA sequence: TGTGCCAGCAGTTACCAGGGAGAAATCTACGAGCAGTACTTC.

The sample holds many counts of this clonotype. This chain links TRBV12-3 or TRBV12-4 with TRBJ1-2, with a tentative D call TRBD1 (6 bases). V lost 2 bases and J lost 2, with 6 bases in between. CDR3 length: 13 residues. CDR3 sequence (DNA): TGTGCCAGCAGTTTACAGGGGAACTATGGCTACACCTTC. Protein product: CASSLQGNYGYTF.

This clonotype has only a few counts. The V gene is TRBV7-9, the J gene TRBJ1-6; TRBD1 matches 12 bases. Germline assignment: CDR1 SEHNR and CDR2 FQNEAQ (reference sequence). V lost 5 bases, J lost 3 bases, and 8 bases stayed unmatched. The CDR3 length is 18 residues. The CDR3 DNA reads TGTGCCAGCAGCGAGGAGGGACAGGGGGCCGTCTATAATTCACCCCTCCACTTT. Protein product: CASSEEGQGAVYNSPLHF.

This chain links TRBV10-3 with TRBJ2-3; D tentatively reads TRBD1 or TRBD2 (5 bases each). The germline V gene has CDR1 ENHRY and CDR2 SYGVKD. The V gene lost 11 bases and the J gene lost 6 bases, with 15 bases spanning the gap. This CDR3 comprises 12 residues. CDR3 sequence reads: CAVRGDGDTQYF. The CDR3 nucleotides read TGTGCCGTAAGAGGGGATGGTGATACGCAGTATTTT.

This clonotype was observed many times. The chain joins TRBV19 to TRBJ2-3; TRBD2 matches 14 bases. The germline V gene has CDR1 LNHDA and CDR2 SQIVND (reference sequence). CDR3 length: 17 residues. V shed 2 bases, J shed 2 bases, and the junction held 3 bases outside the gene matches. CDR3 protein: CASSIRTSGGPTDTQYF. CDR3 in DNA: TGTGCCAGTAGTATAAGGACTAGCGGGGGGCCCACAGATACGCAGTATTTT.

The rearrangement links TRBV27 to TRBJ2-7; D unclear. V gave up 3 bases and J gave up 0 bases, with 9 bases separating them. Germline CDR1 is MNHEY and CDR2 is SMNVEV (reference sequence). This CDR3 has 14 residues. Here the CDR3 reads CASSFEHASYEQYF. CDR3 coding DNA: TGTGCCAGCAGTTTCGAACACGCCTCCTACGAGCAGTACTTC.

Ten or more counts support this clonotype. CDR3 DNA sequence: TGTGCCAGCAGCCCCGACATGGTGGACACCGGGGAGCTGTTTTTT. Translating it yields CASSPDMVDTGELFF. The chain recombines TRBV7-8 with TRBJ2-2; the D is unclear. There are 15 residues in the CDR3. Per germline, CDR1 SGHVS and CDR2 FQNEAQ. Trimming took off 5 bases at V and 3 bases at J, with 13 bases between the two ends.

This clonotype turned up a few times. V and J are TRBV29-1 and TRBJ1-1; D uncertain. In germline, CDR1 is SQVTM, CDR2 ANQGSEA. V was trimmed by 6 bases and J by 0 bases, leaving 8 bases between them. This CDR3 comprises 12 residues. CDR3 loop: CSVRVVNTEAFF. The CDR3 bases are TGCAGCGTCCGAGTAGTGAACACTGAAGCTTTCTTT.

The chain recombines TRBV7-8 with TRBJ2-2; TRBD1 matches 9 bases. From germline, CDR1 is SGHVS and CDR2 FQNEAQ. The trim removed 5 bases at V and 6 bases at J, leaving 7 bases unmatched. This CDR3 has 15 amino acids. In DNA form, the CDR3 reads TGTGCCAGCAGCCCCCGGGACAGGGTACCCGGGGAGCTGTTTTTT. This codes for CASSPRDRVPGELFF. Full variable domain (remainder filled in from reference TRBV7-8 and TRBJ2-2): GAGVSQSPRYKVAKRGQDVALRCDPISGHVSLFWYQQALGQGPEFLTYFQNEAQLDKSGLPSDRFFAERPEGSVSTLKIQRTQQEDSAVYLCASSPRDRVPGELFFGEGSRLTVL.

The V call is TRBV6-1, the J call TRBJ1-1; maybe TRBD1 (6 bases). Trimming pared 6 bases from V and 12 bases from J, leaving 17 bases between. CDR3 length: 12 residues. Germline lookup yields CDR1 MNHNS and CDR2 SASEGT. The CDR3 coding sequence is TGTGCCAGCAGAACAGGGCAGACTCAAACTTTCTTT. Translated: CASRTGQTQTFF.

The CDR3 nucleotides are TGTGCCACCAGTGATTTGCAAACAGATACGCAGTATTTT. Translation: CATSDLQTDTQYF. V usage is TRBV24-1 and J usage is TRBJ2-3; D not certain. The CDR3 is 13 amino acids. The V end was cut by 0 bases, the J end by 3 bases, with 3 bases between. Germline loops: CDR1 KGHDR, CDR2 SFDVKD.

A few counts support this clonotype. The chain is built from TRBV6-2 or TRBV6-3 and TRBJ1-2; the match to TRBD1 covers 12 bases. The germline CDR1 and CDR2 sequences are MNHEY and SVGEGT. This CDR3 has 15 amino acids. V shed 5 bases and J 8 bases; nucleotides not matched to a gene: 9. CDR3 nucleotide sequence: TGTGCCAGCAGTCCGGGACAGGGGGCTTTGAGAGGCTACACCTTC. It specifies CASSPGQGALRGYTF.

The V call is TRBV2, the J call TRBJ1-2, with D perhaps matching TRBD1 (6 bases). This CDR3 is built from 14 residues. CDR1 is SNHLY and CDR2 is FYNNEI in the germline V gene. V was clipped by 4 bases and J by 4 bases, with 13 bases between them. The CDR3 nucleotides read TGTGCCAGCAGTGTTAGGGCAGGGGCCTATGGCTACACCTTC. This sequence encodes CASSVRAGAYGYTF. Drawing the rest from reference TRBV2 and TRBJ1-2, the complete variable domain is EPEVTQTPSHQVTQMGQEVILRCVPISNHLYFYWYRQILGQKVEFLVSFYNNEISEKSEIFDDQFSVERPDGSNFTLKIRSTKLEDSAMYFCASSVRAGAYGYTFGSGTRLTVV.